A single sample is the source of the 32 T cell receptor beta chains below, sequenced in a study of blood T cell repertoires in COVID-19. Sequenced by immunoSEQ multiplex PCR; TCRdb stores in-frame clones only, minus some. The sample comprises 350,000 to 450,000 clones, around 91% of which are singletons, and roughly 1.1% rests with the top ten. The sequenced sample consisted of PBMCs or T cells enriched from blood (not recorded which). The receptors here all came from a man under 40 who had recovered from COVID-19.

The chain's CDR3 is CASSGLLAGQETQYF. The CDR3, as DNA: TGCGCCAGCAGCGGGCTACTAGCGGGACAAGAGACCCAGTACTTC. The chain uses TRBV5-1 and TRBJ2-5; 10 bases fit TRBD2. The CDR3 has 15 amino acids. Germline CDR1 reads SGHRS; CDR2 reads YFSETQ. Losses at the gene ends were 4 bases for V and 2 bases for J; bases not matched to a gene: 5.

The CDR3 bases are TGTGCCAGCAGCTTAGGCGCAGGGGGCATGGGGAACATTCAGTACTTC. Protein sequence: CASSLGAGGMGNIQYF. The J gene is TRBJ2-4, the V gene TRBV13, with TRBD1 identical over 8 bases. Germline values: CDR1 PRHDT, CDR2 FYEKMQ (reference sequence). This CDR3 has 16 amino acids. Trimming cost V 0 bases and J 7 bases; bases outside gene matches: 8.

The genes are TRBV30 and TRBJ1-4; D might be TRBD1 (5 bases). V was pared by 2 bases and J by 7 bases, with 11 bases between. The CDR3 is 13 residues long. Germline CDR1 reads GTSNPN; CDR2 reads SVGIG (reference sequence). The chain's CDR3 is CAWSQGGFEKLFF. Written as DNA, the CDR3 is TGTGCCTGGAGTCAGGGAGGGTTTGAAAAACTGTTTTTT.

The CDR3 nucleotides read TGTGCCTGGAGCCCCTCGGGAGCACCTCAAGAGACCCAGTACTTC. This sequence encodes CAWSPSGAPQETQYF. This sequence joins TRBV30 and TRBJ2-5, with a possible D match to TRBD2 (6 bases). The CDR3 covers 15 residues. V dropped 3 bases and J dropped 2 bases, with 16 bases sitting between them. The germline CDR1 and CDR2 sequences are GTSNPN and SVGIG (reference sequence).

The V gene is TRBV28, the J gene TRBJ1-1; a weak D match, TRBD1 (6 bases). The CDR3 extends over 13 amino acids. The germline V and J ends were trimmed by 8 bases and 5 bases, with 15 bases remaining between them. Germline assignment: CDR1 MDHEN and CDR2 SYDVKM. In DNA form, the CDR3 reads TGTGCCAGCCGTCGGCAGGGGTGGACTGAAGCTTTCTTT. Translation: CASRRQGWTEAFF.

The chain is built from TRBV12-5 and TRBJ2-1; 10 bases line up with TRBD2. The germline V gene encodes CDR1 LGHNT and CDR2 FRNRAP. This CDR3 is 17 amino acids long. V trimming: 1 base; J trimming: 2 bases; junction bases outside the gene matches: 5. The CDR3 nucleotides read TGTGCTAGTGGTTTGGGCCTAGCGGGAGCGACCTACAATGAGCAGTTCTTC. Its protein product is CASGLGLAGATYNEQFF.

About this clone: Additional DNA sequences in this sample encode the identical CDR3. The V call is TRBV3-1 (or the pseudogene TRBV3-2), the J call TRBJ2-5, with D possibly matching TRBD1 (5 bases). The V and J ends lost 0 bases and 4 bases respectively, with 9 bases between them. The CDR3 covers 14 residues. CDR1 LGHDT and CDR2 YNNKEL come from the germline V gene (reference sequence). CDR3 DNA: TGTGCCAGCAGCCAAGATGTGGGGCGAGAGACCCAGTACTTC. Amino acids: CASSQDVGRETQYF.

The chain uses TRBV25-1 and TRBJ2-1; D not resolved. The CDR3 loop spans 12 amino acids. Trimming stripped 3 bases from V and 8 bases from J, with 8 bases between. CDR1 and CDR2 from the germline V gene are MGHDK and SYGVNS. CDR3 loop: CASSDVIYEQFF. CDR3 in DNA: TGTGCCAGCAGTGACGTTATCTATGAGCAGTTCTTC.

The chain uses TRBV5-6 and TRBJ2-1, with TRBD2 matching 12 bases. V lost 8 bases and J lost 8; bases outside the gene matches: 5. In germline, CDR1 is SGHDT, CDR2 YYEEEE. The CDR3 consists of 13 residues. CDR3 loop: CASRPSGGDEQFF. In DNA, the CDR3 is TGTGCCAGTCGGCCTAGCGGGGGGGATGAGCAGTTCTTC. Looking up the rest from reference TRBV5-6 and TRBJ2-1 gives the full variable domain: DAGVTQSPTHLIKTRGQQVTLRCSPKSGHDTVSWYQQALGQGPQFIFQYYEEEERQRGNFPDRFSGHQFPNYSSELNVNALLLGDSALYLCASRPSGGDEQFFGPGTRLTVL.

The chain has TRBV10-3 and TRBJ1-1; D gene unclear. The germline V gene has CDR1 ENHRY and CDR2 SYGVKD. The CDR3 length is 13 residues. V lost 3 bases and J 2 bases, leaving 7 bases between the germline ends. The DNA for the CDR3 is TGTGCCATCAGTGAAAGAGGAAACACTGAAGCTTTCTTT. Translating it yields CAISERGNTEAFF.

This chain links TRBV7-9 with TRBJ2-5; D gene uncertain. CDR1 is SEHNR, CDR2 FQNEAQ, per germline (reference sequence). The CDR3 has 13 residues. V was trimmed by 3 bases and J by 2 bases, leaving 7 bases between them. This chain's CDR3 is CASSFFLQETQYF. In nucleotides, the CDR3 is TGTGCCAGCAGCTTTTTTCTTCAAGAGACCCAGTACTTC.

This clone was seen once. Here the CDR3 DNA reads TGTGCCAGCAGCGGTACAGGGCTTCACCAGCCCCAGCATTTT. It is translated as CASSGTGLHQPQHF. J is TRBJ1-5 and V is TRBV5-6; weak D call: TRBD1 (6 bases). CDR1 and CDR2 from the germline V gene are SGHDT and YYEEEE. CDR3 size: 14 residues. V was pared by 4 bases and J by 7 bases, with 15 bases between.

As to this clone: The same CDR3 arises from other DNA sequences in this sample as well. The genes are TRBV3-1 (or the pseudogene TRBV3-2) and TRBJ2-1, with TRBD2 identical over 9 bases. The CDR3 covers 14 residues. CDR1 is LGHDT and CDR2 is YNNKEL in the germline V gene (reference sequence). The ends lost 3 bases at V and 5 bases at J; junction bases unmatched: 2. This CDR3 reads CASSQTSGNNEQFF. In DNA, the CDR3 is TGTGCCAGCAGCCAGACTAGCGGTAACAATGAGCAGTTCTTC.

The V gene is TRBV3-1 (or the pseudogene TRBV3-2), the J gene TRBJ2-7, with 10 nucleotides matching TRBD2. With V trimmed by 4 bases and J by 0 bases, 0 bases remained unmatched. The CDR3 contains 14 residues. Germline V gene sequence: CDR1 LGHDT, CDR2 YNNKEL (reference sequence). CDR3 DNA: TGTGCCAGCAGCCGACTAGCGGGCTCCTACGAGCAGTACTTC. Translation gives CASSRLAGSYEQYF.

The rearrangement links TRBV28 to TRBJ2-1; 9 bases match TRBD1. The germline CDR1 and CDR2 sequences are MDHEN and SYDVKM. The length of the CDR3 is 15 residues. V was pared by 6 bases and J by 4 bases, with 7 bases of the junction left unmatched. The CDR3 coding sequence is TGTGCCAGCAGGCGGGGGACAGGGATATACAATGAGCAGTTCTTC. This gives the protein CASRRGTGIYNEQFF.

A single count supports this clone. CDR3 DNA: TGTGCCAGTAGTTCCGGGGGTAGGCCCTACGAGCAGTACTTC. Amino acids: CASSSGGRPYEQYF. The chain carries TRBV19 and TRBJ2-7, with D perhaps matching TRBD2 (6 bases). Trimming cost V 5 bases and J 2 bases, with 13 bases left between them. Germline lookup yields CDR1 LNHDA and CDR2 SQIVND (reference sequence). The CDR3 length is 14 residues.

The chain recombines TRBV4-1 with TRBJ2-7, with 9 bases that match TRBD1. The CDR3 is 15 amino acids. Per the germline V gene, CDR1 is MGHRA and CDR2 is YSYEKL. Trimming took 4 bases from V and 2 from J; bases not matched to a gene: 6. CDR3 amino acids: CASSLRQGVTYEQYF. In DNA, the CDR3 is TGCGCCAGCAGCCTAAGACAGGGGGTAACCTACGAGCAGTACTTC.

A few counts support this clone. The chain employs TRBV5-1 and TRBJ1-1; the D is unclear. Germline CDR1 and CDR2: SGHRS and YFSETQ. Deletions cut 7 bases from V and 1 base from J, with 8 bases between. The CDR3 is 12 residues long. This CDR3 is CASGLENTEAFF. DNA for the CDR3: TGCGCCAGCGGCCTAGAGAACACTGAAGCTTTCTTT. Full variable domain (remainder filled in from reference TRBV5-1 and TRBJ1-1): KAGVTQTPRYLIKTRGQQVTLSCSPISGHRSVSWYQQTPGQGLQFLFEYFSETQRNKGNFPGRFSGRQFSNSRSEMNVSTLELGDSALYLCASGLENTEAFFGQGTRLTVV.

The chain recombines TRBV9 with TRBJ1-3; D remains unclear. The V gene's germline CDR1 is SGDLS and CDR2 YYNGEE. CDR3 length equals 16 residues. V shed 0 bases and J shed 0 bases, with 10 bases lying between them. The CDR3: CASSVAAASSGNTIYF. DNA of the CDR3: TGTGCCAGCAGCGTAGCGGCCGCTAGCTCTGGAAACACCATATATTTT. The whole variable domain, filled in from reference TRBV9 and TRBJ1-3, reads DSGVTQTPKHLITATGQRVTLRCSPRSGDLSVYWYQQSLDQGLQFLIQYYNGEERAKGNILERFSAQQFPDLHSELNLSSLELGDSALYFCASSVAAASSGNTIYFGEGSWLTVV.

This clone came up once. The chain is built from TRBV6-2 or TRBV6-3 and TRBJ2-1, with 16 bases aligning to TRBD2. V shed 0 bases, J shed 7 bases, and the junction held 6 bases outside the gene matches. This CDR3 is 18 amino acids long. Germline V gene data show CDR1 as MNHEY and CDR2 as SVGEGT. The CDR3 DNA reads TGTGCCAGCAGTTACTCCGGGACTAGCGGGAGGGCCCGTAATGAGCAGTTCTTC. This encodes CASSYSGTSGRARNEQFF.

CDR3 region: CASSFAGTQYF. Here the CDR3 DNA reads TGTGCCAGCAGTTTCGCCGGGACCCAGTACTTC. This rearrangement joins TRBV9 to TRBJ2-5, with D uncertain. The V end was cut by 5 bases, the J end by 7 bases, with 9 bases between. The CDR3 extends over 11 amino acids. The V gene's germline CDR1 is SGDLS and CDR2 YYNGEE.

The chain recombines TRBV7-9 with TRBJ1-5, with 9 bases aligning to TRBD1. Germline values: CDR1 SEHNR, CDR2 FQNEAQ (reference sequence). The CDR3 totals 17 residues. V dropped 1 base and J dropped 2; count of bases not matched to a gene: 6. CDR3 protein: CASSLGHGDRGNQPQHF. The DNA for the CDR3 is TGTGCCAGCAGCTTAGGGCACGGGGACAGGGGCAATCAGCCCCAGCATTTT.

This chain uses TRBV27 with TRBJ2-3, with 10 positions matching TRBD2. There are 15 residues in the CDR3. The ends lost 5 bases at V and 10 bases at J; junction bases unmatched: 12. CDR1 and CDR2 from the germline V gene are MNHEY and SMNVEV (reference sequence). The CDR3 DNA sequence: TGTGCCAGCAGTCCCCTAGCGGGAGCCACTTTGGCGCAGTATTTT. It translates to CASSPLAGATLAQYF.

The V gene is TRBV2, the J gene TRBJ1-5, with 7 bases identical to TRBD1. Trimming removed 5 bases from V and 1 base from J; junction bases left unmatched: 5. The CDR3 loop spans 15 amino acids. Per the germline V gene, CDR1 is SNHLY and CDR2 is FYNNEI. The CDR3 protein is CASSQQGLSNQPQHF. CDR3 nucleotides: TGTGCCAGCAGTCAACAGGGGCTGAGCAATCAGCCCCAGCATTTT.

The V gene is TRBV11-2, the J gene TRBJ1-4; no firm D call. V was clipped by 5 bases and J by 0 bases, with 13 bases between them. The CDR3 sequence is 16 residues long. Germline V CDR1 and CDR2: SGHAT, FQNNGV. The CDR3 nucleotides read TGTGCCAGCAGCCCCCTCGAGTTCCCAACTAATGAAAAACTGTTTTTT. Translated, it gives CASSPLEFPTNEKLFF. The whole variable domain, filled in from reference TRBV11-2 and TRBJ1-4, reads EAGVAQSPRYKIIEKRQSVAFWCNPISGHATLYWYQQILGQGPKLLIQFQNNGVVDDSQLPKDRFSAERLKGVDSTLKIQPAKLEDSAVYLCASSPLEFPTNEKLFFGSGTQLSVL.

As for this clone: One end of the junction varies from germline; a read error may be responsible. This chain links TRBV11-2 with TRBJ2-5; D is perhaps TRBD2 (9 bases). Germline values: CDR1 SGHAT, CDR2 FQNNGV. The CDR3 has 18 amino acids. The DNA for the CDR3 is TGTGCCAGCAGATTAGGCAGGGGGCGACTAGCGGTGCAAGAGACCCAGTACTTC. It translates to CASRLGRGRLAVQETQYF.

A note on this clone: A clone one base away is much larger, so this may be a read error. This sample includes further DNA sequences coding for the same CDR3. CDR3: CASSPQETQYF. CDR3 DNA: TGTGCCAGCAGCCCTCAAGAGACCCAGTACTTC. The genes are TRBV11-2 and TRBJ2-5, with unresolved D. Germline V CDR1 and CDR2: SGHAT, FQNNGV. The CDR3 contains 11 residues. Trimming removed 5 bases from V and 2 bases from J, with 3 bases in between.

This chain uses TRBV5-1 with TRBJ1-2; 9 bases align to TRBD1. Germline CDR1 reads SGHRS; CDR2 reads YFSETQ. This CDR3 contains 14 residues. V lost 4 bases and J lost 4; bases outside the gene matches: 5. The CDR3 region has the DNA TGCGCCAGCAGCACGGACAGGGGCGCCTATGGCTACACCTTC. Protein: CASSTDRGAYGYTF.

This clone was recorded once. The chain links TRBV6-6 to TRBJ1-1; TRBD1 matches at 8 bases. V lost 5 bases, J lost 10 bases, and 15 bases stayed unmatched. Germline-derived CDR1 and CDR2 are MNHNY and SVGAGI (reference sequence). The CDR3 sequence is 15 residues long. The CDR3: CASSHGQGSGGPAFF. The CDR3 coding sequence is TGTGCCAGCAGTCATGGACAGGGAAGCGGAGGGCCAGCTTTCTTT.

The V gene is TRBV27, the J gene TRBJ1-1; D remains unclear. The CDR3 covers 14 residues. Trimming removed 6 bases at V and 1 base at J, with 12 bases between. Germline V lookup: CDR1 MNHEY, CDR2 SMNVEV (reference sequence). CDR3 sequence (DNA): TGTGCCAGCAGCCTTCGGGAGGGGAACACTGAAGCTTTCTTT. Translation: CASSLREGNTEAFF.

This clone came up once. The chain links TRBV7-3 to TRBJ2-3, with 7 bases fitting TRBD2. CDR3 length: 16 amino acids. Trimming removed 5 bases from V and 2 bases from J; junction bases left unmatched: 10. The germline V gene encodes CDR1 SGHTA and CDR2 FQGTGA. CDR3 coding DNA: TGTGCCAGCAGCCCCCGGAGTAGCGGGTTCACAGATACGCAGTATTTT. It specifies CASSPRSSGFTDTQYF.

The CDR3 nucleotides read TGTGCCAGCAGCCTCAGTGGGGAGGGAACCGGAAACACCATATATTTT. It specifies CASSLSGEGTGNTIYF. The gene calls are TRBV7-2 and TRBJ1-3; D gene uncertain. CDR1 is SGHTA, CDR2 FQGNSA, per germline. V lost 5 bases and J lost 4, with 18 bases in between. This CDR3 contains 16 residues. The full variable domain, its missing parts supplied by reference TRBV7-2 and TRBJ1-3, is GAGVSQSPSNKVTEKGKDVELRCDPISGHTALYWYRQSLGQGLEFLIYFQGNSAPDKSGLPSDRFSAERTGGSVSTLTIQRTQQEDSAVYLCASSLSGEGTGNTIYFGEGSWLTVV.